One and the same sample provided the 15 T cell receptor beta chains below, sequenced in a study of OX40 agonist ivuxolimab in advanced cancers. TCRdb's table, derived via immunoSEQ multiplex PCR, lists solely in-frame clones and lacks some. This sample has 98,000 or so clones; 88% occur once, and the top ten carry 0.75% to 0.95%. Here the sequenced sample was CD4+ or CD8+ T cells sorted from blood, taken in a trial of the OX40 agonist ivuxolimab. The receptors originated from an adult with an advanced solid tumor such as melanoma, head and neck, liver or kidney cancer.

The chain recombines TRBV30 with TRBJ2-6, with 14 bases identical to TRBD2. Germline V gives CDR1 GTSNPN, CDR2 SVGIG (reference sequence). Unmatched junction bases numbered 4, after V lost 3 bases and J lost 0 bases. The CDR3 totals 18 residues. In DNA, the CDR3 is TGTGCCTGGAGGGGACTAGCGGGAGACCTCTCTGGGGCCAACGTCCTGACTTTC. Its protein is CAWRGLAGDLSGANVLTF. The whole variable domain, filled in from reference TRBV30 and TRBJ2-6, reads SQTIHQWPATLVQPVGSPLSLECTVEGTSNPNLYWYRQAAGRGLQLLFYSVGIGQISSEVPQNLSASRPQDRQFILSSKKLLLSDSGFYLCAWRGLAGDLSGANVLTFGAGSRLTVL.

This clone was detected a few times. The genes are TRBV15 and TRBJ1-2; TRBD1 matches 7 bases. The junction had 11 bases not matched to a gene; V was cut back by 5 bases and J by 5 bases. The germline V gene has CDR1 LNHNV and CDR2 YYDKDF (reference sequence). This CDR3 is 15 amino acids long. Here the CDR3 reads CATSRGEGAGYGYTF. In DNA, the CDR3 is TGTGCCACCAGCCGGGGGGAGGGGGCAGGGTATGGCTACACCTTC.

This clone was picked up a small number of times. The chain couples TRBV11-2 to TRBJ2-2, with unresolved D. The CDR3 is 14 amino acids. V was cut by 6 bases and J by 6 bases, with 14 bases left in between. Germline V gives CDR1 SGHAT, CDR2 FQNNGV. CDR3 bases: TGTGCCAGCAGTTCCCTTAGATATCCCGGGGAGCTGTTTTTT. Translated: CASSSLRYPGELFF. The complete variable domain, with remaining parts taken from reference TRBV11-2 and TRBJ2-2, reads EAGVAQSPRYKIIEKRQSVAFWCNPISGHATLYWYQQILGQGPKLLIQFQNNGVVDDSQLPKDRFSAERLKGVDSTLKIQPAKLEDSAVYLCASSSLRYPGELFFGEGSRLTVL.

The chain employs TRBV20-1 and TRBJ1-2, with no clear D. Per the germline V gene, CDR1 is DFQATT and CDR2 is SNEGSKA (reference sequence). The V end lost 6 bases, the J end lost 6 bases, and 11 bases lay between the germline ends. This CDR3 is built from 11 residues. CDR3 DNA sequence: TGCAGTGCCCGCGGTTGGGATGGCTACACCTTC. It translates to CSARGWDGYTF.

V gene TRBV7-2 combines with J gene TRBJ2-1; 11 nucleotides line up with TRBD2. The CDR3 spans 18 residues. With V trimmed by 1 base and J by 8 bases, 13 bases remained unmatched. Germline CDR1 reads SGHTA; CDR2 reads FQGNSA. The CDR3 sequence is CASSLVAGGPGITDEQFF. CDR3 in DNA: TGTGCCAGCAGCTTAGTAGCGGGAGGGCCTGGTATTACGGATGAGCAGTTCTTC.

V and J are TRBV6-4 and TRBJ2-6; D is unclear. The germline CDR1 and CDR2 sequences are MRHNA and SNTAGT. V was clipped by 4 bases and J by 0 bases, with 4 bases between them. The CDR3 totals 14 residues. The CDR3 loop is CASSVVSGANVLTF. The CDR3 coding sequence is TGTGCCAGCAGTGTTGTCTCTGGGGCCAACGTCCTGACTTTC.

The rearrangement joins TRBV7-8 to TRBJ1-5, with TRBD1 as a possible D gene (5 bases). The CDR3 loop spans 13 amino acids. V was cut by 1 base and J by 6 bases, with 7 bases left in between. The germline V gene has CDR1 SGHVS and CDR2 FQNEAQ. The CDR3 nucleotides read TGTGCCAGCAGCTTAGGGGGGAGTCAGCCCCAGCATTTT. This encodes CASSLGGSQPQHF.

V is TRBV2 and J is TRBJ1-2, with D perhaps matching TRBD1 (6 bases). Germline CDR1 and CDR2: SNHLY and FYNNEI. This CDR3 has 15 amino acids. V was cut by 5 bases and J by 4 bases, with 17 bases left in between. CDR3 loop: CASSMSGEEFYGYTF. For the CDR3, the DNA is TGTGCCAGCAGTATGTCAGGGGAAGAGTTCTATGGCTACACCTTC.

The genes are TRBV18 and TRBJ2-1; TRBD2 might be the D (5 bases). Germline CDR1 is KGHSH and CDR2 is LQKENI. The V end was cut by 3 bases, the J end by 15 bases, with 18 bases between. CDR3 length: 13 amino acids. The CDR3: CASSPRAEDSPFF. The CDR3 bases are TGTGCCAGCTCACCCCGGGCAGAGGACTCCCCGTTCTTC.

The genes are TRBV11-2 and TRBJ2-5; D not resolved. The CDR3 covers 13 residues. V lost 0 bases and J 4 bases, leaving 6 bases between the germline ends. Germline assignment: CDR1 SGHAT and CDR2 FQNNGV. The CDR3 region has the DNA TGTGCCAGCAGCTTAGATCCCGGAGAGACCCAGTACTTC. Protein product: CASSLDPGETQYF.

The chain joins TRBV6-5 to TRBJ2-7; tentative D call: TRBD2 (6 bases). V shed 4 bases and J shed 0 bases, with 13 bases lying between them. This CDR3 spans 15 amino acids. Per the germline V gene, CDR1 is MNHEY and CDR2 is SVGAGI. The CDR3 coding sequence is TGTGCCAGCAGTTCTGCGGGACCCAGCTCCTACGAGCAGTACTTC. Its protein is CASSSAGPSSYEQYF.

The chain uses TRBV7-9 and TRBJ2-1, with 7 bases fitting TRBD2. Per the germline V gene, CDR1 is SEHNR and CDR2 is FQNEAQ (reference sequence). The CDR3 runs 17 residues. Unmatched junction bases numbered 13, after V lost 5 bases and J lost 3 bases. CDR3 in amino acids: CASSPLGVSGGYNEQFF. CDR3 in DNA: TGTGCCAGCAGCCCCTTGGGTGTGTCGGGAGGCTACAATGAGCAGTTCTTC.

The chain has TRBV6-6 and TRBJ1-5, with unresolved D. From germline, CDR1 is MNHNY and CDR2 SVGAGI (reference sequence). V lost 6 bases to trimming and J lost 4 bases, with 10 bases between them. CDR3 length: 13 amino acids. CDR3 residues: CASRTDGNQPQHF. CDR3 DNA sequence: TGTGCCAGCAGAACCGACGGGAATCAGCCCCAGCATTTT.

CDR3 loop: CASSFRQGAGEKLFF. The CDR3 DNA reads as TGTGCCAGCAGCTTCAGACAGGGGGCTGGGGAAAAACTGTTTTTT. J is TRBJ1-4 and V is TRBV11-2, with 10 positions matching TRBD1. CDR3 length equals 15 residues. V lost 3 bases to trimming and J lost 8 bases; unmatched junction nucleotides: 6. CDR1 is SGHAT, CDR2 FQNNGV, per germline.

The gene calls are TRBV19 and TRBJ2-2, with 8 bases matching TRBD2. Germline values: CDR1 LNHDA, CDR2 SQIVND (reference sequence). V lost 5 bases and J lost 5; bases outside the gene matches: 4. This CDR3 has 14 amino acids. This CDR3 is CASSQASGTGELFF. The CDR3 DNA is TGTGCCAGTAGTCAGGCTAGCGGGACCGGGGAGCTGTTTTTT.